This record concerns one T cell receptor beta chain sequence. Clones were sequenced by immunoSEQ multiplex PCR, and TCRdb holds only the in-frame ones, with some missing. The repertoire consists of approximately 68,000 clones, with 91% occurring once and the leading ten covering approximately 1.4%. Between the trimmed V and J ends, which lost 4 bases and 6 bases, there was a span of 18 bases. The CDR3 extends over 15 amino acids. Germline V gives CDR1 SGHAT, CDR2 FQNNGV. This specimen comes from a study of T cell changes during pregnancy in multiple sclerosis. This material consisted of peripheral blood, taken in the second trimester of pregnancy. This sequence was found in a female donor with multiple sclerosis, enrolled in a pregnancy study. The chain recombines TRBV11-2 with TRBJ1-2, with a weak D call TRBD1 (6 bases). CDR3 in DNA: TGTGCCAGCAGCTCACAAACGGACCACAGGGATGGCTACACCTTC. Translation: CASSSQTDHRDGYTF.